This record concerns one TCR beta chain sequence. CDR3 size: 10 residues. The V gene's germline CDR1 is DFQATT and CDR2 SNEGSKA (reference sequence). Trimming shortened V by 5 bases and J by 9 bases, and 8 bases separated the two germline ends. This sample is drawn from a study of cytomegalovirus exposure and HLA in healthy donors. PCR employed 60 Vbeta and 13 Jbeta primers. Profiled with immunoSEQ multiplex PCR; TCRdb holds only in-frame clones, not every one. This sample yields under 150,000 clones, of which around 82% are seen a single time; more than 1.5% belongs to the top ten. Input material: PBMCs. The source is a boy younger than 18 in good health and CMV-seronegative. The V and J genes are TRBV20-1 and TRBJ2-1, with D possibly matching TRBD2 (5 bases). CDR3 protein: CSAFEGEQFF. DNA of the CDR3: TGCAGTGCTTTCGAGGGTGAGCAGTTCTTC.